Shown below are 23 T cell receptor beta chains from a single sample sequenced in a study of cytomegalovirus exposure and HLA in healthy donors. It was with 60 Vbeta and 13 Jbeta primers that the PCR ran. Sequencing used immunoSEQ multiplex PCR; TCRdb keeps in-frame clones, though not all of them. The sample has 120,000 or so clones; around 80% are singletons. Sequenced material: PBMCs. The source is a man aged 30-40 years in good health and CMV-seropositive.

The rearrangement joins TRBV2 to TRBJ2-1, with TRBD2 matching 7 bases. CDR3 length equals 14 residues. Germline lookup yields CDR1 SNHLY and CDR2 FYNNEI. The V gene end was trimmed by 6 bases and the J gene end by 5 bases; junction bases not matched to a gene: 7. This CDR3 is CASRERRGNNEQFF. In DNA form, the CDR3 reads TGTGCCAGCAGGGAACGGCGGGGGAACAATGAGCAGTTCTTC.

This clone was seen a few times. The genes are TRBV27 and TRBJ2-3; D might be TRBD2 (6 bases). Germline V gene data show CDR1 as MNHEY and CDR2 as SMNVEV (reference sequence). The CDR3 spans 15 residues. Trimming left V 2 bases short and J 3 bases short, with 12 bases between. CDR3 coding DNA: TGTGCCAGCAGTTTACGGGTAGGGACTACAGATACGCAGTATTTT. This sequence encodes CASSLRVGTTDTQYF.

V usage is TRBV25-1 and J usage is TRBJ2-3; D is possibly TRBD2 (5 bases). Germline CDR1 and CDR2: MGHDK and SYGVNS. The CDR3 consists of 13 residues. Trimming cost V 6 bases and J 6 bases, with 13 bases left between them. Written as DNA, the CDR3 is TGTGCCAGCAGCGCCATGGGAGCCGATACGCAGTATTTT. This sequence encodes CASSAMGADTQYF.

The gene calls are TRBV2 and TRBJ2-3; 8 nucleotides align to TRBD2. Losses at the gene ends were 5 bases for V and 3 bases for J; bases not matched to a gene: 7. Germline CDR1 SNHLY, CDR2 FYNNEI. The CDR3 extends over 15 amino acids. The CDR3: CASSLSGSRTDTQYF. For the CDR3, the DNA is TGTGCCAGCAGTTTAAGCGGGAGTAGGACAGATACGCAGTATTTT. The complete variable domain, with remaining parts taken from reference TRBV2 and TRBJ2-3, reads EPEVTQTPSHQVTQMGQEVILRCVPISNHLYFYWYRQILGQKVEFLVSFYNNEISEKSEIFDDQFSVERPDGSNFTLKIRSTKLEDSAMYFCASSLSGSRTDTQYFGPGTRLTVL.

J is TRBJ1-2 and V is TRBV5-1, with TRBD1 matching 10 bases. The germline CDR1 and CDR2 sequences are SGHRS and YFSETQ. The CDR3 runs to 15 residues. Germline trimming cut 1 base from V and 4 bases from J; bases unmatched to any gene: 4. CDR3 bases: TGCGCCAGCAGCTTGCCGGGACAGGGGAGCTATGGCTACACCTTC. This gives the protein CASSLPGQGSYGYTF.

This clone was observed a handful of times. The CDR3 DNA reads TGTGCCAGCAACGCAAGGGACAGGGGGATCCACGAGCAGTACTTC. Its protein is CASNARDRGIHEQYF. The chain joins TRBV2 to TRBJ2-7; 11 bases map to TRBD1. In germline, CDR1 is SNHLY, CDR2 FYNNEI. CDR3 length equals 15 residues. The ends lost 7 bases at V and 5 bases at J; junction bases unmatched: 10.

CDR3 coding DNA: TGTGCCAGCAGAGACGGACAGGGCCGGTACGAGCAGTACTTC. Translated, it gives CASRDGQGRYEQYF. The rearrangement links TRBV5-8 to TRBJ2-7; TRBD1 matches 8 bases. Trimming removed 5 bases from V and 4 bases from J; junction bases left unmatched: 8. Germline V gene sequence: CDR1 SGHTS, CDR2 YDEGEE. The CDR3 covers 14 residues.

The genes are TRBV6-6 and TRBJ2-5, with 7 bases that match TRBD2. CDR3 size: 14 residues. Germline loops: CDR1 MNHNY, CDR2 SVGAGI (reference sequence). J was trimmed by 5 bases and V by 6 bases; bases with no gene match: 9. The CDR3 reads CASSSSGKEETQYF. The CDR3 DNA sequence: TGTGCCAGCAGCTCAAGCGGGAAAGAGGAGACCCAGTACTTC.

The V gene is TRBV5-4, the J gene TRBJ2-1, with 12 positions matching TRBD2. The CDR3 sequence is 15 residues long. With 1 base clipped from V and 6 bases from J, the junction kept 2 bases outside the gene matches. Per germline, CDR1 SGHNT and CDR2 YYREEE (reference sequence). The CDR3 nucleotides read TGTGCCAGCAGCTTGCCTAGCGGGAGGGCCAATGAGCAGTTCTTC. It specifies CASSLPSGRANEQFF.

The rearrangement links TRBV9 to TRBJ2-7; TRBD2 might be the D (6 bases). The V end lost 2 bases, the J end lost 6 bases, and 9 bases lay between the germline ends. The CDR3 is 12 residues long. The germline CDR1 and CDR2 sequences are SGDLS and YYNGEE. As DNA, the CDR3 is TGTGCCAGCAGCGTCAATAGCGGCGAGCAGTACTTC. This gives the protein CASSVNSGEQYF.

The J gene is TRBJ2-1, the V gene TRBV10-3; TRBD2 matches at 7 bases. Germline CDR1 and CDR2: ENHRY and SYGVKD. The CDR3 is 14 residues long. V trimming: 7 bases; J trimming: 3 bases; junction bases outside the gene matches: 6. The CDR3 sequence is CAIKAAGNYNEQFF. The CDR3 region has the DNA TGTGCCATCAAGGCAGCGGGGAACTACAATGAGCAGTTCTTC.

This clone was found a few times. CDR3 sequence reads: CASSLQGPAPQHF. In DNA form, the CDR3 reads TGTGCCAGCAGTCTTCAGGGGCCTGCGCCCCAGCATTTT. The chain recombines TRBV6-5 with TRBJ1-5; TRBD1 is a possible D gene (6 bases). Germline assignment: CDR1 MNHEY and CDR2 SVGAGI. With 5 bases removed from V and 9 bases from J, the gap between germline ends came to 14 bases. This CDR3 comprises 13 residues.

CDR3 loop: CASSGLAGGPTGETQYF. The CDR3 coding sequence is TGTGCCAGCAGTGGGCTAGCGGGAGGGCCTACGGGTGAGACCCAGTACTTC. The V gene is TRBV6-1, the J gene TRBJ2-5, with 12 positions matching TRBD2. Trimming at V came to 4 bases and at J to 5 bases, leaving 11 bases not matched to a gene. CDR3 length: 17 amino acids. Germline V CDR1 and CDR2: MNHNS, SASEGT.

The V and J genes are TRBV7-9 and TRBJ1-1, with D unresolved. The ends were cut back, 1 base at V and 0 bases at J, with 6 bases in the middle. The germline CDR1 and CDR2 sequences are SEHNR and FQNEAQ (reference sequence). The CDR3 spans 14 residues. CDR3 protein: CASSLELMNTEAFF. The CDR3 bases are TGTGCCAGCAGCTTAGAACTGATGAACACTGAAGCTTTCTTT.

This rearrangement joins TRBV5-1 to TRBJ1-3; 9 positions agree with TRBD1. CDR3 size: 17 residues. Germline CDR1 SGHRS, CDR2 YFSETQ. The V gene end was trimmed by 1 base and the J gene end by 2 bases; junction bases not matched to a gene: 7. In nucleotides, the CDR3 is TGCGCCAGCAGCTTGACCGGCGGGACAGGGACTGGAAACACCATATATTTT. Its protein product is CASSLTGGTGTGNTIYF.

V gene TRBV27 combines with J gene TRBJ2-7; TRBD2 is a possible D gene (5 bases). V was pared by 7 bases and J by 0 bases, with 16 bases between. This CDR3 is built from 15 residues. The germline V gene has CDR1 MNHEY and CDR2 SMNVEV (reference sequence). This chain's CDR3 is CASNTRMGSSYEQYF. The CDR3 coding sequence is TGTGCCAGCAATACCAGGATGGGGAGCTCCTACGAGCAGTACTTC.

This rearrangement joins TRBV5-1 to TRBJ2-3; 8 positions agree with TRBD2. This CDR3 spans 16 amino acids. The V and J ends lost 5 bases and 2 bases, in that order; junction bases with no gene match: 10. Germline V gene data show CDR1 as SGHRS and CDR2 as YFSETQ. The CDR3 DNA sequence: TGCGCCAGCAGAGGGAGCGGGAGAGGGGACACAGATACGCAGTATTTT. Its translation: CASRGSGRGDTDTQYF.

This chain connects TRBV25-1 to TRBJ2-5; 9 bases are a match to TRBD1. Per germline, CDR1 MGHDK and CDR2 SYGVNS. After removal of 7 bases from V and 3 bases from J, the junction contained 3 bases not matched to a gene. The CDR3 covers 13 residues. The CDR3 loop reads CASTGQGKETQYF. In DNA, the CDR3 is TGTGCCAGCACCGGACAGGGGAAAGAGACCCAGTACTTC.

This chain uses TRBV19 with TRBJ1-5; D remains ambiguous. CDR1 is LNHDA, CDR2 SQIVND, per germline (reference sequence). The CDR3 consists of 13 residues. V was pared by 7 bases and J by 6 bases, with 13 bases between. Here the CDR3 reads CASTPPGFQPQHF. The CDR3 nucleotides are TGTGCCAGTACCCCCCCCGGGTTTCAGCCCCAGCATTTT.

The chain combines TRBV7-8 with TRBJ1-3; tentative D call: TRBD1 (5 bases). The V and J ends lost 5 bases and 3 bases respectively, with 17 bases between them. Germline lookup yields CDR1 SGHVS and CDR2 FQNEAQ. The CDR3 sequence is 16 residues long. CDR3 sequence reads: CASSVTPGFGGNTIYF. As DNA, the CDR3 is TGTGCCAGCAGCGTAACTCCAGGGTTCGGTGGAAACACCATATATTTT.

The CDR3 here is CASSQSAGIYGYTF. The CDR3 DNA is TGCGCCAGCAGCCAATCGGCGGGGATCTATGGCTACACCTTC. V and J are TRBV4-1 and TRBJ1-2; D gene unclear. Trimming stripped 2 bases from V and 4 bases from J, with 11 bases between. The CDR3 has 14 residues. Germline CDR1 and CDR2: MGHRA and YSYEKL.

CDR3 loop: CASSLASPKPGTEAFF. CDR3 in DNA: TGCGCCAGCAGCTTGGCGTCCCCCAAGCCCGGCACTGAAGCTTTCTTT. The chain combines TRBV5-1 with TRBJ1-1; D is unresolved. With 0 bases removed from V and 4 bases from J, the gap between germline ends came to 16 bases. Germline V gene data show CDR1 as SGHRS and CDR2 as YFSETQ. The CDR3 sequence is 16 residues long.

This clone was detected only a few times. V gene TRBV11-3 combines with J gene TRBJ2-1; D is undetermined. The CDR3 extends over 14 amino acids. Per the germline V gene, CDR1 is SGHNT and CDR2 is YENEEA. V lost 0 bases, J lost 4 bases, and 7 bases lay in between. The CDR3 reads CASSLEAEYNEQFF. CDR3 coding DNA: TGTGCCAGCAGCTTAGAGGCGGAATACAATGAGCAGTTCTTC.